These T cell receptor beta chains were read from a single sample in a study of OX40 agonist ivuxolimab in advanced cancers. Libraries were prepared by immunoSEQ multiplex PCR; TCRdb keeps only in-frame clonotypes and omits some of them. The table has tens of thousands of clones, approximately 86% seen once. The sequenced sample was CD4+ or CD8+ T cells sorted from blood, obtained in a trial of the OX40 agonist ivuxolimab. Source of these receptors: an adult with an advanced solid tumor such as melanoma, head and neck, liver or kidney cancer. The CDR3 runs from the conserved cysteine through the conserved F or W. A D gene is named only where the DNA matches it firmly. Expanded clones are given a class, and other clones once, few, many or no size at all.

TRBD1	-	TRBJ1-2	TRBV5-4	TGTGCCAGCAGCTCAAAGACAGGGGGCTACTATGGCTACACCTTC	CASSSKTGGYYGYTF
TRBD2	-	TRBJ2-1	TRBV7-9	TGTGCCAGCAGCTTAAAGGTAGCGGGTTTCAATGAGCAGTTCTTC	CASSLKVAGFNEQFF
TRBD2	-	TRBJ2-7	TRBV2	TGTGCCAGCAGTGCTGGACTAGGAGGCTCCTACGAGCAGTACTTC	CASSAGLGGSYEQYF
-	once	TRBJ2-2	TRBV30	TGTGCCTGGAGCGCCGACCTCTACACCGGGGAGCTGTTTTTT	CAWSADLYTGELFF
-	-	TRBJ2-1	TRBV29-1	TGCAGCGTTGAGAGCTTTTCGGAGAACTACAATGAGCAGTTCTTC	CSVESFSENYNEQFF
-	-	TRBJ2-1	TRBV7-6	TGTGCCAGCAGCCCGACGGTAGCCAATGAGCAGTTCTTC	CASSPTVANEQFF
-	-	TRBJ2-3	TRBV19	TGTGCCAGTAGTCCCCAAGGCACACGAAGGGGGGAAACAGATACGCAGTATTTT	CASSPQGTRRGETDTQYF
TRBD2	-	TRBJ2-7	TRBV27	TGTGCCAGCAGTGAGCGGGAGGGATTGTACGAGCAGTACTTC	CASSEREGLYEQYF
TRBD1	few	TRBJ1-1	TRBV7-3	TGTGCCAGCAGTCTCAGGGGGAAGGACACTGAAGCTTTCTTT	CASSLRGKDTEAFF
-	-	TRBJ1-5	TRBV19	TGTGCCAGTAGTATCAGACCAGACGGGGTGAGCAATCAGCCCCAGCATTTT	CASSIRPDGVSNQPQHF
-	-	TRBJ2-5	TRBV5-1	TGCGCCAGCAGCTTGATGAAAACTGGCGGACCTATTCAAGAGACCCAGTACTTC	CASSLMKTGGPIQETQYF
TRBD1	-	TRBJ1-2	TRBV30	TGTGCCTGGATACGCCGGGACAGGGGTGTCGGCTATGGCTACACCTTC	CAWIRRDRGVGYGYTF
-	-	TRBJ1-1	TRBV6-1	TGTGCCAGCGGTGGGAACACTGAAGCTTTCTTT	CASGGNTEAFF
-	-	TRBJ1-5	TRBV27	TGTGCCAGCAGTTTAGGGGGGATAGGTCAGCCCCAGCATTTT	CASSLGGIGQPQHF
TRBD1	-	TRBJ1-2	TRBV6-1	TGTGCCAGCACCGGGACAGGCAACTATGGCTACACCTTC	CASTGTGNYGYTF
TRBD2	-	TRBJ2-1	TRBV19	TGTGCCAGTAGTACCCAACCATACCCGGGACTAGCGGGAGATGAGCAGTTCTTC	CASSTQPYPGLAGDEQFF
-	-	TRBJ2-1	TRBV5-1	TGCGCCAGCAGCTCAGTCTGGGACAACAATGAGCAGTTCTTC	CASSSVWDNNEQFF
-	-	TRBJ2-4	TRBV7-9	TGTGCCAGCAGCCTCGGGTTGGGGGAGAAAAACATTCAGTACTTC	CASSLGLGEKNIQYF
TRBD2	-	TRBJ2-7	TRBV13	TGTGCCAGCAGCTTTTATGGCGGGAGAGGCTACGAGCAGTACTTC	CASSFYGGRGYEQYF
-	-	TRBJ2-5	TRBV2	TGTGCCAGCATGGGTCGTAGGAGCGGAACAGGGAGGGAGACCCAGTACTTC	CASMGRRSGTGRETQYF
-	once	TRBJ2-7	TRBV7-3	TGTGCCAGCAGCTCAGGGCTCTACGAGCAGTACTTC	CASSSGLYEQYF
-	-	TRBJ1-2	TRBV19	TGTGCCAGTAGTATATTTAACTATGGCTACACCTTC	CASSIFNYGYTF
-	-	TRBJ1-3	TRBV30	TGTGCCTGGAGTTCATCGACGGCTTACTCTGGAAACACCATATATTTT	CAWSSSTAYSGNTIYF
TRBD2	few	TRBJ2-1	TRBV7-3	TGTGCCAGCAGCTTATTATCTGCTAGCGGGGTTTACAATGAGCAGTTCTTC	CASSLLSASGVYNEQFF
-	few	TRBJ1-2	TRBV20-1	TGCAGTGCTGGGATAGGTGGCTACACCTTC	CSAGIGGYTF
TRBD1	few	TRBJ2-7	TRBV5-1	TGCGCCAGCAGCTCCGGGACAGGGGCATCGGACGAGCAGTACTTC	CASSSGTGASDEQYF
TRBD1	-	TRBJ2-2	TRBV11-1	TGTGCCAGCAGTTCGGGACAGTCGAACACCGGGGAGCTGTTTTTT	CASSSGQSNTGELFF
-	-	TRBJ2-2	TRBV7-8	TGTGCCAGCAGTGGGGGGGGCCCCACCGGGGAGCTGTTTTTT	CASSGGGPTGELFF
-	-	TRBJ1-5	TRBV7-3	TGTGCCAGCAGCTTAACCGCGGACAGTTGGGATAGCAATCAGCCCCAGCATTTT	CASSLTADSWDSNQPQHF
TRBD1	-	TRBJ1-2	TRBV18	TGTGCCAGCTCACCGTCTACAGGGGCCTATGGCTACACCTTC	CASSPSTGAYGYTF
TRBD1	-	TRBJ1-4	TRBV11-2	TGTGCCAGCAGCTTGACACAGGGGGCACCCGGGGTGTTTTTT	CASSLTQGAPGVFF
-	-	TRBJ1-2	TRBV5-6	TGTGCCAGCAGCTTTGGGGCCTCCAGGGGCGGCTATGGCTACACCTTC	CASSFGASRGGYGYTF
-	-	TRBJ1-5	TRBV7-8	TGTGCCAGCAGCTTAGGTCGGGGGTGGGGCAATCAGCCCCAGCATTTT	CASSLGRGWGNQPQHF
-	-	TRBJ1-2	TRBV6-5	TGTGCCAGCAGTTACGGCCCAGAGAGAAGCTATGGCTACACCTTC	CASSYGPERSYGYTF
-	-	TRBJ2-1	TRBV27	TGTGCCAGCAGTTTGAGGCAGGGTAGGAGTGAGCAGTTCTTC	CASSLRQGRSEQFF
-	-	TRBJ1-1	TRBV6-5	TGTGCCAGCAGTTACGGGAGGAAGAACACTGAAGCTTTCTTT	CASSYGRKNTEAFF
-	-	TRBJ2-7	TRBV7-2	TGTGCCAGCAGCTTAGGGTCAGGGGGGTCCTACGAGCAGTACTTC	CASSLGSGGSYEQYF
-	-	TRBJ1-5	TRBV7-8	TGTGCCAGCAGCTTGGACATTTACGTCAATCAGCCCCAGCATTTT	CASSLDIYVNQPQHF
-	-	TRBJ2-5	TRBV5-1	TGCGCCAGCAGCACTGGACCCGACCGGGAGACCCAGTACTTC	CASSTGPDRETQYF
TRBD2	-	TRBJ2-3	TRBV5-5	TGTGCCAGCAGCTTCACCGGGACTAGCGGGGGGATCGCTAGCACAGATACGCAGTATTTT	CASSFTGTSGGIASTDTQYF
-	-	TRBJ1-1	TRBV2	TGTGCCAGCATTGGGAGGGGCGCGGGCACTGAAGCTTTCTTT	CASIGRGAGTEAFF
-	few	TRBJ2-1	TRBV11-2	TGTGCCAGCAGCTTTAGGCTAGCTGGCCACAATGAGCAGTTCTTC	CASSFRLAGHNEQFF
-	-	TRBJ2-7	TRBV6-6	TGTGCCAGCAGTTACGCAGGGGTTTACGAGCAGTACTTC	CASSYAGVYEQYF
-	-	TRBJ1-1	TRBV6-1	TGTGCCAGCAGAGTCGGGGTGTGGAGCACTGAAGCTTTCTTT	CASRVGVWSTEAFF
-	-	TRBJ2-7	TRBV2	TGTGCCAGCAGTGCGAACGAGCAGTACTTC	CASSANEQYF
-	-	TRBJ1-2	TRBV7-2	TGTGCCAGCAGCCCCAGGGTAAACTATGGCTACACCTTC	CASSPRVNYGYTF
TRBD1	-	TRBJ1-2	TRBV7-9	TGTGCCAGCAGCTTAGGACAGGGCAGAGACTATGGCTACACCTTC	CASSLGQGRDYGYTF
TRBD1	once	TRBJ1-1	TRBV6-6	TGTGCCAGCAAGGGCGGACAGGGTCTGGCTTTCTTT	CASKGGQGLAFF